The next 26 T cell receptor beta chains were all read from a single sample in a study of T-cell reconstitution after alpha-beta-depleted transplantation in children (dated by TCRdb to the mid-2010s). Library prep was done by PCR. Sequencing took place on an Illumina HiSeq 2500. TCR library preparation used molecular barcoding, with unique molecular identifiers applied to normalize quantification of the TCRbeta repertoire. Using fastp trimming at Q25 and MiXCR clonotype assembly, TCRdb reanalyzed the public sequencing data and kept in-frame beta chains. All rows with the same CDR3 protein become a single entry with the most common DNA and genes. Here the sample has under 250,000 distinct CDR3 sequences; 17% occur a single time. The ten biggest clones cover roughly two fifths of the sample. This specimen's treatment or condition label, per the study, means: allogeneic hematopoietic cell transplantation with graft depleted of TCRalphabeta T cells and CD19 B cells.

The sample in question was PBMCs, mostly from graft donor cells, obtained 360 days after TCRalphabeta/CD19-depleted stem cell transplant. These receptors were obtained from a male patient aged 2 to 10 who had a stem cell transplant for acute lymphoblastic leukemia, so the T cells may come from the graft donor.

In this sample, this clonotype turned up many times. This chain connects TRBV29-1 to TRBJ1-2; D gene unclear. The ends were cut back, 4 bases at V and 4 bases at J, with 10 bases in the middle. The CDR3 length is 12 residues. Germline CDR1 is SQVTM and CDR2 is ANQGSEA. In DNA form, the CDR3 reads TGCAGCGTTGTGGGCGTTTCCTATGGCTACACCTTC. It encodes CSVVGVSYGYTF.

This clonotype was found a few times. The chain recombines TRBV7-8 with TRBJ1-1, with 8 bases matching TRBD1. There are 12 residues in the CDR3. V was pared by 4 bases and J by 11 bases, with 6 bases of the junction left unmatched. Per the germline V gene, CDR1 is SGHVS and CDR2 is FQNEAQ. CDR3 sequence (DNA): TGTGCCAGCAGCTCCGACAGGGGTTGGGCTTTCTTT. Its translation is CASSSDRGWAFF.

The chain employs TRBV23-1 and TRBJ2-7, with D tentatively TRBD1 (5 bases). TRBV23-1 is reported as an ORF; its role is uncertain. The CDR3 covers 15 residues. V dropped 6 bases and J dropped 5 bases, with 20 bases sitting between them. The CDR3 loop reads CASRPSDTCLDEQYF. As DNA, the CDR3 is TGCGCCAGCAGACCTTCGGACACCTGCTTAGACGAGCAGTACTTC.

The gene calls are TRBV29-1 and TRBJ1-5; tentatively, D is TRBD1 (6 bases). Germline CDR1 is SQVTM and CDR2 is ANQGSEA. Trimming took 7 bases from V and 3 from J, leaving 13 bases between them. This CDR3 comprises 13 residues. In nucleotides, the CDR3 is TGCAGCGGCCCGGGGACAATCAATCAGCCCCAGCATTTT. Its protein product is CSGPGTINQPQHF.

This clonotype was counted only a few times. The J gene is TRBJ2-1, the V gene TRBV29-1; D uncertain. The germline CDR1 and CDR2 sequences are SQVTM and ANQGSEA. V was shortened by 5 bases and J by 0 bases, with 11 bases between the two germline ends. This CDR3 comprises 14 residues. This chain's CDR3 is CSVRGEYSYNEQFF. The CDR3 nucleotides are TGCAGCGTTCGAGGAGAATACTCCTACAATGAGCAGTTCTTC.

There are many counts of this clonotype. The chain is built from TRBV7-9 and TRBJ2-5; TRBD1 aligns across 9 bases. Germline assignment: CDR1 SEHNR and CDR2 FQNEAQ (reference sequence). CDR3 length equals 17 residues. The ends lost 2 bases at V and 3 bases at J; junction bases unmatched: 10. The CDR3 loop is CASSLRGPQGAKETQYF. The DNA for the CDR3 is TGTGCCAGCAGCTTAAGGGGACCACAGGGGGCTAAAGAGACCCAGTACTTC. Full variable domain (remainder filled in from reference TRBV7-9 and TRBJ2-5): DTGVSQNPRHKITKRGQNVTFRCDPISEHNRLYWYRQTLGQGPEFLTYFQNEAQLEKSRLLSDRFSAERPKGSFSTLEIQRTEQGDSAMYLCASSLRGPQGAKETQYFGPGTRLLVL.

The chain is built from TRBV7-3 and TRBJ2-2; 7 bases are a match to TRBD1. Germline values: CDR1 SGHTA, CDR2 FQGTGA. V lost 1 base and J lost 4; bases outside the gene matches: 6. The CDR3 length is 16 residues. Written as DNA, the CDR3 is TGTGCCAGCAGCTTAAGAAGACAGGGTGGCACCGGGGAGCTGTTTTTT. Translated: CASSLRRQGGTGELFF.

In this sample, this clonotype turned up a few times. This sequence joins TRBV28 and TRBJ1-4; no clear D. The CDR3 consists of 15 residues. The germline V gene has CDR1 MDHEN and CDR2 SYDVKM. Trimming shortened V by 4 bases and J by 3 bases, and 12 bases separated the two germline ends. The CDR3 nucleotides read TGTGCCAGCAGTTCACGACGTCGGTCTAATGAAAAACTGTTTTTT. This sequence encodes CASSSRRRSNEKLFF.

In its sample, this clonotype was seen a few times. J is TRBJ2-5 and V is TRBV29-1; 7 nucleotides align to TRBD2. CDR1 is SQVTM and CDR2 is ANQGSEA in the germline V gene. The ends lost 3 bases at V and 2 bases at J; junction bases unmatched: 12. CDR3 length: 16 amino acids. The chain's CDR3 is CSVDRLADLFQETQYF. The CDR3 DNA sequence: TGCAGCGTTGACAGGCTAGCGGACTTGTTTCAAGAGACCCAGTACTTC.

The J gene is TRBJ2-4, the V gene TRBV6-5; D possibly corresponds to TRBD2 (7 bases). Germline lookup yields CDR1 MNHEY and CDR2 SVGAGI. Trimming left V 4 bases short and J 2 bases short, with 21 bases between. This CDR3 has 18 amino acids. CDR3 nucleotides: TGTGCCAGCAGTTTGGGCCGGGGGGCGCGCTTGACCAAAAACATTCAGTACTTC. Protein: CASSLGRGARLTKNIQYF.

For the CDR3, the DNA is TGTGCCAGCATTGGGGGGGCATACACTGAAGCTTTCTTT. It translates to CASIGGAYTEAFF. The gene calls are TRBV28 and TRBJ1-1, with a possible D match to TRBD1 (6 bases). The CDR3 is 13 residues long. Germline values: CDR1 MDHEN, CDR2 SYDVKM. Trimming removed 7 bases at V and 3 bases at J, with 12 bases between.

This clonotype was seen a few times. J is TRBJ2-3 and V is TRBV20-1; tentative D call: TRBD1 (5 bases). Trimming left V 5 bases short and J 3 bases short, with 15 bases between. The germline V gene has CDR1 DFQATT and CDR2 SNEGSKA (reference sequence). The CDR3 runs 14 residues. The CDR3 bases are TGCAGTGCTCCTTCTGCAGGGATAACAGATACGCAGTATTTT. Translating gives CSAPSAGITDTQYF.

This clonotype has only a few counts. The CDR3 protein is CASSYSLRLAGRTGELFF. CDR3 DNA sequence: TGTGCCAGCAGTTATTCCCTACGACTAGCGGGGCGTACCGGGGAGCTGTTTTTT. The rearrangement links TRBV12-3 or TRBV12-4 to TRBJ2-2; 11 bases are a match to TRBD2. The V and J ends lost 4 bases and 5 bases, in that order; junction bases with no gene match: 12. The CDR3 loop spans 18 amino acids.

In the case of this clonotype: The junction does not match germline at one end; this may be a read error. This chain connects TRBV6-1 to TRBJ2-1; TRBD2 aligns across 11 bases. CDR1 and CDR2 (germline): MNHNS, SASEGT. CDR3 length equals 17 residues. The CDR3 DNA follows: TGTGCCAGCAGACGTCCTAGCGGGGGGTTCTCCTACAATGAGCTGTTCTTC. Translated: CASRRPSGGFSYNELFF.

The gene calls are TRBV6-2 or TRBV6-3 and TRBJ1-1, with D hard to call. Germline-derived CDR1 and CDR2 are MNHEY and SVGEGT. V lost 2 bases and J lost 5, with 18 bases in between. The length of the CDR3 is 16 residues. CDR3 sequence reads: CASSYDGRLRYTEAFF. CDR3 nucleotide sequence: TGTGCCAGCAGTTACGATGGACGTTTGAGGTATACTGAAGCTTTCTTT.

This chain joins TRBV24-1 and TRBJ2-1; 7 nucleotides line up with TRBD2. V gave up 0 bases and J gave up 0 bases; unmatched junction bases: 4. Per germline, CDR1 KGHDR and CDR2 SFDVKD. The CDR3 runs 17 residues. The CDR3 bases are TGTGCCACCAGTGATTTGGCGGGGGAGAGCTCCTACAATGAGCAGTTCTTC. It yields the protein CATSDLAGESSYNEQFF.

The CDR3 protein is CASSLDRVDRTYGYTF. The CDR3 DNA is TGTGCCAGCAGCTTAGATCGGGTCGACAGAACCTATGGCTACACCTTC. This sequence joins TRBV11-2 and TRBJ1-2; possibly TRBD1 for D (5 bases). V shed 0 bases and J shed 4 bases, with 15 bases lying between them. The CDR3 extends over 16 amino acids. CDR1 SGHAT and CDR2 FQNNGV come from the germline V gene.

The chain combines TRBV7-9 with TRBJ2-5; possibly TRBD2 for D (5 bases). The CDR3 consists of 14 residues. The V and J ends lost 2 bases and 0 bases respectively, with 7 bases between them. CDR1 is SEHNR and CDR2 is FQNEAQ in the germline V gene (reference sequence). CDR3 residues: CASSLSGYQETQYF. The CDR3 region has the DNA TGTGCCAGCAGCTTATCGGGGTACCAAGAGACCCAGTACTTC.

The gene calls are TRBV18 and TRBJ2-1; D not certain. The germline V gene encodes CDR1 KGHSH and CDR2 LQKENI. CDR3 size: 14 residues. V was pared by 1 base and J by 5 bases, with 9 bases between. CDR3 DNA sequence: TGTGCCAGCTCACCACTCGGGTATAACAATGAGCAGTTCTTC. Its translation: CASSPLGYNNEQFF.

This clonotype was observed a handful of times. V and J are TRBV4-2 and TRBJ2-5, with TRBD1 matching over 7 bases. The CDR3 has 14 amino acids. Germline V gene lookup returns CDR1 LGHNA and CDR2 YNFKEQ. With 5 bases clipped from V and 1 base from J, the junction kept 4 bases outside the gene matches. CDR3 residues: CASSARQGQETQYF. CDR3 coding DNA: TGTGCCAGCAGCGCACGACAGGGCCAAGAGACCCAGTACTTC.

The chain uses TRBV6-1 and TRBJ2-7, with D possibly being TRBD1 or TRBD2 (5 bases each). Germline V lookup: CDR1 MNHNS, CDR2 SASEGT. The CDR3 length is 17 residues. The V end lost 6 bases, the J end lost 2 bases, and 23 bases lay between the germline ends. The DNA of the CDR3 is TGTGCCAGCAGACTCCCGAGGGACGCAGGGTTGCCCTACGAGCAGTACTTC. This translates into CASRLPRDAGLPYEQYF.

This clonotype was observed a handful of times. The J gene is TRBJ2-7, the V gene TRBV5-1, with 7 bases lining up with TRBD2. The CDR3 runs 13 residues. The junction had 4 bases not matched to a gene; V was cut back by 4 bases and J by 3 bases. Germline V gives CDR1 SGHRS, CDR2 YFSETQ. CDR3 loop: CASSPGGHYEQYF. The DNA for the CDR3 is TGCGCCAGCAGCCCGGGAGGCCACTACGAGCAGTACTTC. Full variable domain (outside the CDR3, taken from reference TRBV5-1 and TRBJ2-7): KAGVTQTPRYLIKTRGQQVTLSCSPISGHRSVSWYQQTPGQGLQFLFEYFSETQRNKGNFPGRFSGRQFSNSRSEMNVSTLELGDSALYLCASSPGGHYEQYFGPGTRLTVT.

The chain has TRBV5-1 and TRBJ2-2, with D possibly matching TRBD2 (6 bases). V was trimmed by 2 bases and J by 3 bases, leaving 11 bases between them. CDR1 and CDR2 (germline): SGHRS, YFSETQ. This CDR3 contains 15 residues. The DNA of the CDR3 is TGCGCCAGCAGCTTCGTGACTAGTCACACCGGGGAGCTGTTTTTT. Translated: CASSFVTSHTGELFF. Full variable domain (remainder filled in from reference TRBV5-1 and TRBJ2-2): KAGVTQTPRYLIKTRGQQVTLSCSPISGHRSVSWYQQTPGQGLQFLFEYFSETQRNKGNFPGRFSGRQFSNSRSEMNVSTLELGDSALYLCASSFVTSHTGELFFGEGSRLTVL.

This clonotype was found a few times. The chain is built from TRBV7-2 and TRBJ2-3, with 7 positions matching TRBD2. V shed 5 bases and J 0 bases; nucleotides not matched to a gene: 5. The CDR3 totals 15 residues. Germline CDR1 and CDR2: SGHTA and FQGNSA. The CDR3 DNA sequence: TGTGCCAGCAGCCCGCGGGGGAGAAGCACAGATACGCAGTATTTT. It is translated as CASSPRGRSTDTQYF.

This clonotype has just a few counts. The chain carries TRBV30 and TRBJ2-2, with D unclear. There are 13 residues in the CDR3. Germline values: CDR1 GTSNPN, CDR2 SVGIG (reference sequence). V shed 4 bases and J shed 1 base, with 7 bases lying between them. CDR3 loop: CAWTRLNTGELFF. CDR3 sequence (DNA): TGTGCCTGGACCCGTTTGAACACCGGGGAGCTGTTTTTT.

The rearrangement joins TRBV6-5 to TRBJ2-3, with D perhaps TRBD2 (6 bases). Trimming cost V 0 bases and J 2 bases, with 9 bases left between them. The germline V gene has CDR1 MNHEY and CDR2 SVGAGI. The CDR3 covers 15 residues. In DNA form, the CDR3 reads TGTGCCAGCAGTTACTCTTGGGACTCCACAGATACGCAGTATTTT. Its protein product is CASSYSWDSTDTQYF.